This record covers a single T cell receptor beta chain. The data originate from a study of blood T cell repertoires in COVID-19. Background on the study: Some COVID-19 samples were acute and others convalescent; all came from the United States, Italy and Spain. PBMCs, B-cell-depleted T cells, or T cells were the source of the cDNA or gDNA that made up the material.

The authors' processing: From reference gene primer amplification, estimates of nucleated cell counts were derived. Generated by immunoSEQ multiplex PCR, the TCRdb table keeps only in-frame clones and is missing some. D and trimming come from the DNA, and the V and J calls and clone size come from that table. The sample lists some 77,000 clones; approximately 90% were seen once. This CDR3 is 12 amino acids long. V gave up 5 bases and J gave up 3 bases, with 8 bases separating them. Germline V gene data show CDR1 as SEHNR and CDR2 as FQNEAQ (reference sequence). The TCR was taken from a man under 40 with acute or convalescent COVID-19. The sample comprised peripheral blood. The genes are TRBV7-9 and TRBJ2-7; D unclear. The CDR3 sequence is CASSDGVYEQYF. CDR3 DNA sequence: TGTGCCAGCAGCGATGGAGTCTACGAGCAGTACTTC.